The 30 T cell receptor beta chains below were found in one sample sequenced in a study of beta chain features in type 1 diabetes. The whole isolated RNA underwent reverse transcription, so sequencing captured expressed TCRB transcripts. Here immunoSEQ multiplex PCR was the method, and the copy in TCRdb shows in-frame clones only, minus some. The sample includes 400,000 to 600,000 clones, approximately 31% of them seen just once. Material for sequencing was naive CD4+ T cells from blood. All receptors come from a man between 18 and 35 years old in good health.

With regard to this clone: Other nucleotide sequences from this sample produce the same CDR3. The gene calls are TRBV30 and TRBJ1-4; no reliable D call. Germline V gene data show CDR1 as GTSNPN and CDR2 as SVGIG (reference sequence). Trimming cost V 0 bases and J 0 bases, with 8 bases left between them. CDR3 size: 15 residues. CDR3 residues: CAWSVLAATNEKLFF. The DNA for the CDR3 is TGTGCCTGGAGTGTACTGGCAGCAACTAATGAAAAACTGTTTTTT.

The V call is TRBV7-6, the J call TRBJ2-5; TRBD2 matches 8 bases. CDR1 and CDR2 (germline): SGHVS, FNYEAQ. V lost 5 bases and J lost 5; bases outside the gene matches: 10. This CDR3 has 15 amino acids. CDR3 nucleotides: TGTGCCAGCAGCCCCAGGAGCGGGAGAATTGAGACCCAGTACTTC. Its translation: CASSPRSGRIETQYF.

In DNA, the CDR3 is TGCGCCAGCAGCCCATACAGGGGGCGTCAAGAGACCCAGTACTTC. Protein: CASSPYRGRQETQYF. The chain employs TRBV5-1 and TRBJ2-5; TRBD1 matches at 9 bases. Germline loops: CDR1 SGHRS, CDR2 YFSETQ. Trimming at V came to 4 bases and at J to 2 bases, leaving 6 bases not matched to a gene. This CDR3 is built from 15 residues.

V usage is TRBV4-1 and J usage is TRBJ1-2; 7 positions match TRBD1. J gave up 2 bases and V 6 bases, and 3 bases lay outside the gene matches. The germline CDR1 and CDR2 sequences are MGHRA and YSYEKL. The CDR3 runs to 13 residues. The CDR3: CASRQTGNYGYTF. The CDR3 DNA reads TGCGCCAGCAGACAGACAGGGAACTATGGCTACACCTTC.

The chain couples TRBV29-1 to TRBJ2-7; no reliable D call. The CDR3 totals 14 residues. The germline V and J ends were trimmed by 0 bases and 2 bases, with 11 bases remaining between them. The germline V gene has CDR1 SQVTM and CDR2 ANQGSEA. CDR3 in DNA: TGCAGCGTTGAAGATAGTAAGCAAGCCTACGAGCAGTACTTC. Its translation is CSVEDSKQAYEQYF.

This clone has only a few counts. V is TRBV30 and J is TRBJ2-7; either TRBD1 or TRBD2 may supply D (5 bases each). The CDR3 is 11 residues long. Per the germline V gene, CDR1 is GTSNPN and CDR2 is SVGIG (reference sequence). The V and J ends lost 2 bases and 7 bases respectively, with 9 bases between them. The CDR3 nucleotides read TGTGCCTGGAGTCCCAGGGAGGAGCAGTACTTC. It encodes CAWSPREEQYF.

The chain has TRBV5-4 and TRBJ2-1; 11 bases map to TRBD2. Losses at the gene ends were 2 bases for V and 8 bases for J; bases not matched to a gene: 3. The CDR3 is made up of 14 amino acids. Germline V CDR1 and CDR2: SGHNT, YYREEE (reference sequence). The CDR3 is CASSLTSGRYEQFF. The CDR3, as DNA: TGTGCCAGCAGCTTAACTAGCGGGAGATATGAGCAGTTCTTC.

This clone was observed a few times. The gene calls are TRBV9 and TRBJ2-3, with TRBD2 identical over 11 bases. The CDR3 is 16 amino acids. V lost 2 bases and J lost 4; bases outside the gene matches: 6. CDR1 SGDLS and CDR2 YYNGEE come from the germline V gene. CDR3 sequence (DNA): TGTGCCAGCAGCGTGATAGCGGGAGGGCCGCCAGATACGCAGTATTTT. It is translated as CASSVIAGGPPDTQYF. Full variable domain (missing parts from reference TRBV9 and TRBJ2-3): DSGVTQTPKHLITATGQRVTLRCSPRSGDLSVYWYQQSLDQGLQFLIQYYNGEERAKGNILERFSAQQFPDLHSELNLSSLELGDSALYFCASSVIAGGPPDTQYFGPGTRLTVL.

V and J are TRBV30 and TRBJ2-1; TRBD2 aligns across 11 bases. CDR1 and CDR2 (germline): GTSNPN, SVGIG (reference sequence). The CDR3 extends over 12 amino acids. The V and J ends lost 2 bases and 13 bases, in that order; junction bases with no gene match: 4. The CDR3, as DNA: TGTGCCTGGAGTCGAAGACTAGCGGGACAGTTCTTC. Encoded protein: CAWSRRLAGQFF.

CDR3 sequence reads: CASWDYTSYEQYF. The DNA for the CDR3 is TGTGCCAGCTGGGACTATACCTCCTACGAGCAGTACTTC. This chain connects TRBV28 to TRBJ2-7; 7 nucleotides align to TRBD2. V trimming: 8 bases; J trimming: 0 bases; junction bases outside the gene matches: 4. CDR3 size: 13 residues. Germline V CDR1 and CDR2: MDHEN, SYDVKM. The entire variable domain, with the rest obtained from reference TRBV28 and TRBJ2-7, is as follows: DVKVTQSSRYLVKRTGEKVFLECVQDMDHENMFWYRQDPGLGLRLIYFSYDVKMKEKGDIPEGYSVSREKKERFSLILESASTNQTSMYLCASWDYTSYEQYFGPGTRLTVT.

The J gene is TRBJ2-1, the V gene TRBV2; D call uncertain. Germline values: CDR1 SNHLY, CDR2 FYNNEI. This CDR3 comprises 14 residues. Trimming removed 7 bases from V and 6 bases from J, with 16 bases in between. The CDR3 DNA reads as TGTGCCAGCACTAAGGAGAGGCTAGGCAATGAGCAGTTCTTC. It translates to CASTKERLGNEQFF.

V is TRBV4-2 and J is TRBJ2-4; weak D call: TRBD1 (5 bases). Trimming stripped 4 bases from V and 0 bases from J, with 13 bases between. This CDR3 has 16 residues. CDR1 is LGHNA and CDR2 is YNFKEQ in the germline V gene. This CDR3 reads CASSPPWGGAKNIQYF. Written as DNA, the CDR3 is TGTGCCAGCAGCCCGCCCTGGGGCGGAGCCAAAAACATTCAGTACTTC.

The CDR3 region is CASSLFSFSSYNEQFF. The CDR3 nucleotides are TGTGCCAGCAGCTTATTCTCGTTCAGCTCCTACAATGAGCAGTTCTTC. The rearrangement joins TRBV7-2 to TRBJ2-1; no clear D gene. In germline, CDR1 is SGHTA, CDR2 FQGNSA. V dropped 2 bases and J dropped 0 bases, with 11 bases sitting between them. This CDR3 spans 16 amino acids.

This chain joins TRBV11-2 and TRBJ2-3; 11 nucleotides line up with TRBD1. The germline V gene has CDR1 SGHAT and CDR2 FQNNGV. The CDR3 is made up of 17 amino acids. After removal of 2 bases from V and 6 bases from J, the junction contained 10 bases not matched to a gene. This chain's CDR3 is CASSLRTGTGGLDTQYF. The CDR3 DNA reads TGTGCCAGCAGCTTAAGAACAGGGACAGGGGGATTGGATACGCAGTATTTT.

The chain combines TRBV5-6 with TRBJ2-2; 7 nucleotides align to TRBD2. J gave up 1 base and V 0 bases, and 0 bases lay outside the gene matches. The V gene's germline CDR1 is SGHDT and CDR2 YYEEEE. The CDR3 has 15 residues. DNA of the CDR3: TGTGCCAGCAGCTTGGGCGGGAGGAACACCGGGGAGCTGTTTTTT. Translation: CASSLGGRNTGELFF.

This chain connects TRBV27 to TRBJ2-3; perhaps TRBD2 as D (6 bases). Between the trimmed V and J ends, which lost 2 bases and 2 bases, there was a span of 8 bases. In germline, CDR1 is MNHEY, CDR2 SMNVEV (reference sequence). This CDR3 region has 14 residues. CDR3: CASSLERATDTQYF. Here the CDR3 DNA reads TGTGCCAGCAGTTTAGAGCGGGCCACAGATACGCAGTATTTT.

J is TRBJ1-3 and V is TRBV30, with a possible D match to TRBD1 (5 bases). The V gene's germline CDR1 is GTSNPN and CDR2 SVGIG (reference sequence). Trimming pared 2 bases from V and 4 bases from J, leaving 6 bases between. This CDR3 region has 12 residues. CDR3 amino acids: CAWSRGGNTIYF. The CDR3 DNA follows: TGTGCCTGGAGTCGGGGGGGAAACACCATATATTTT. The entire variable domain, with the rest obtained from reference TRBV30 and TRBJ1-3, is as follows: SQTIHQWPATLVQPVGSPLSLECTVEGTSNPNLYWYRQAAGRGLQLLFYSVGIGQISSEVPQNLSASRPQDRQFILSSKKLLLSDSGFYLCAWSRGGNTIYFGEGSWLTVV.

J is TRBJ2-3 and V is TRBV5-1; D remains ambiguous. CDR3 length: 15 residues. V lost 3 bases to trimming and J lost 0 bases, with 11 bases between them. The germline CDR1 and CDR2 sequences are SGHRS and YFSETQ. CDR3 DNA: TGCGCCAGCAGCTACTTAACATCCAGCACAGATACGCAGTATTTT. Amino acid sequence: CASSYLTSSTDTQYF.

This rearrangement joins TRBV6-5 to TRBJ2-5, with D hard to call. Germline V gene sequence: CDR1 MNHEY, CDR2 SVGAGI. V was pared by 4 bases and J by 2 bases, with 11 bases between. The CDR3 length is 14 residues. The CDR3 DNA reads TGTGCCAGCAGTTCCGACGATCGGCAAGAGACCCAGTACTTC. The encoded protein is CASSSDDRQETQYF.

The chain combines TRBV5-6 with TRBJ2-3, with TRBD2 as a possible D gene (5 bases). Trimming took off 1 base at V and 2 bases at J, with 14 bases between the two ends. The CDR3 sequence is 16 residues long. CDR1 SGHDT and CDR2 YYEEEE come from the germline V gene. In DNA form, the CDR3 reads TGTGCCAGCAGCTTGTATCGGACTTCGAACACAGATACGCAGTATTTT. This gives the protein CASSLYRTSNTDTQYF.

The chain has TRBV19 and TRBJ2-7; possible D gene TRBD2, 5 bases. The CDR3 consists of 15 residues. Germline CDR1 is LNHDA and CDR2 is SQIVND (reference sequence). The V gene lost 3 bases and the J gene lost 3 bases, with 15 bases spanning the gap. This CDR3 reads CASSMRADPNYEQYF. The CDR3 DNA follows: TGTGCCAGTAGTATGAGGGCGGACCCCAACTACGAGCAGTACTTC.

The rearrangement joins TRBV25-1 to TRBJ1-4; weak D call: TRBD1 (5 bases). The CDR3 covers 15 residues. Trimming pared 1 base from V and 3 bases from J, leaving 9 bases between. Germline-derived CDR1 and CDR2 are MGHDK and SYGVNS. The CDR3 region is CASSEWGDSNEKLFF. As DNA, the CDR3 is TGTGCCAGCAGTGAATGGGGGGATTCTAATGAAAAACTGTTTTTT.

The chain is built from TRBV29-1 and TRBJ2-1, with 7 positions matching TRBD1. The V gene's germline CDR1 is SQVTM and CDR2 ANQGSEA. The CDR3 is 11 residues long. Trimming removed 6 bases from V and 9 bases from J; junction bases left unmatched: 5. CDR3 amino acids: CSVQTGSEQFF. CDR3 DNA sequence: TGCAGCGTCCAGACAGGGAGTGAGCAGTTCTTC.

V usage is TRBV5-4 and J usage is TRBJ2-7, with 11 bases lining up with TRBD2. The CDR3 contains 16 residues. V dropped 3 bases and J dropped 0; count of bases not matched to a gene: 5. CDR1 and CDR2 (germline): SGHNT, YYREEE (reference sequence). The CDR3, as DNA: TGTGCCAGCAGCTCGCCTACTAGCGGGAGCTCCTACGAGCAGTACTTC. Protein product: CASSSPTSGSSYEQYF.

About this clone: The sample has other DNA sequences that encode this CDR3 too. V and J are TRBV29-1 and TRBJ2-2; no reliable D call. V was pared by 3 bases and J by 0 bases, with 5 bases between. The CDR3 is 13 amino acids. Looked up from germline, CDR1 is SQVTM and CDR2 is ANQGSEA. The DNA for the CDR3 is TGCAGCGTTGACAGAGCGAACACCGGGGAGCTGTTTTTT. Its translation: CSVDRANTGELFF.

CDR3 nucleotide sequence: TGTGCCATCAGTACGACAGGGGGAGGGCAGTACTTC. Amino acid sequence: CAISTTGGGQYF. V usage is TRBV10-3 and J usage is TRBJ2-7; TRBD1 matches at 9 bases. J was trimmed by 9 bases and V by 5 bases; bases with no gene match: 5. The germline V gene encodes CDR1 ENHRY and CDR2 SYGVKD. This CDR3 is 12 amino acids long.

The J gene is TRBJ2-7, the V gene TRBV7-9; D call uncertain. Deletions cut 6 bases from V and 1 base from J, with 13 bases between. CDR1 and CDR2 (germline): SEHNR, FQNEAQ (reference sequence). The CDR3 spans 14 residues. CDR3 sequence: CASRRAAESYEQYF. For the CDR3, the DNA is TGTGCCAGCAGACGGGCGGCGGAGTCCTACGAGCAGTACTTC. Supplemented by reference TRBV7-9 and TRBJ2-7, the full variable domain reads DTGVSQNPRHKITKRGQNVTFRCDPISEHNRLYWYRQTLGQGPEFLTYFQNEAQLEKSRLLSDRFSAERPKGSFSTLEIQRTEQGDSAMYLCASRRAAESYEQYFGPGTRLTVT.

The V gene is TRBV5-1, the J gene TRBJ2-3; D gene unclear. V was trimmed by 7 bases and J by 2 bases, leaving 5 bases between them. The CDR3 is 11 residues long. Germline V gives CDR1 SGHRS, CDR2 YFSETQ. The CDR3 DNA sequence: TGCGCCAGCGGTATCACAGATACGCAGTATTTT. It yields the protein CASGITDTQYF.

Notes on this clone: This sample includes further DNA sequences coding for the same CDR3. The chain is built from TRBV30 and TRBJ1-1; D is uncertain. V was pared by 0 bases and J by 1 base, with 6 bases between. The CDR3 is 13 amino acids. Germline CDR1 and CDR2: GTSNPN and SVGIG (reference sequence). The CDR3 here is CAWSVQQNTEAFF. The CDR3 DNA sequence: TGTGCCTGGAGTGTACAGCAGAACACTGAAGCTTTCTTT.

The rearrangement links TRBV29-1 to TRBJ1-1; D gene uncertain. CDR1 and CDR2 (germline): SQVTM, ANQGSEA. V was trimmed by 6 bases and J by 1 base, leaving 12 bases between them. The CDR3 consists of 13 residues. CDR3 in DNA: TGCAGCGTGTTTACCGGGAGGAACACTGAAGCTTTCTTT. Encoded protein: CSVFTGRNTEAFF.